This TCR beta chain is drawn from a study of cytomegalovirus exposure and HLA in healthy donors. Study context: For the approximately 400 genotyped donors, 81% fell within the Caucasian-associated ancestry cluster. Whole-study findings and limits: In a later analysis, across HLA loci, associated TCR counts were highest for DRB1, lowest for HLA-C. Across donors, most TCRs were seen rarely, yet some public ones were widespread. A reported reduction in N-insertions relative to the approximately 690-donor mean was seen in an Asian-associated ancestry cluster in a later analysis.

On this clone: Its antigen is unknown.

Primers: 60 Vbeta forward and 13 Jbeta reverse. Sequencing was performed with immunoSEQ multiplex PCR; in TCRdb, only in-frame clones are kept and a portion is missing. The sample yields about 220,000 clones, over 65% seen once. V was trimmed by 7 bases and J by 0 bases, leaving 10 bases between them. This CDR3 has 13 amino acids. The germline CDR1 and CDR2 sequences are SNHLY and FYNNEI. This sequence originates from a man aged 18 to 29 in good health and CMV-seronegative. Source material: PBMCs. V usage is TRBV2 and J usage is TRBJ2-7; the D gene is possibly TRBD2 (6 bases). The chain's CDR3 is CASTRETSYEQYF. CDR3 in DNA: TGTGCCAGCACCCGGGAGACCTCCTACGAGCAGTACTTC.